The 8 T cell receptor beta chains below were found in one sample sequenced in a study of T cells in Graves' hyperthyroidism and ophthalmopathy. What was amplified from RNA transcripts were TCR beta CDR3 regions. The HTBI set primed first-round TCR CDR3 RT-PCR. From the multiplex PCR reads, TCRdb called clonotypes with MiXCR, one entry per CDR3 protein. Among 470,000 or so distinct CDR3 sequences listed, less than 25% were seen once. The sequenced sample was blood. These receptor sequences come from a man aged 18 to 29 with Graves' hyperthyroidism.

This clonotype has a handful of counts. Written as DNA, the CDR3 is TGTGCCAGCAGTCGCCCACAGGGTTGGCAAGAGACCCAGTACTTC. Amino acids: CASSRPQGWQETQYF. This chain links TRBV6-4 with TRBJ2-5; D perhaps matches TRBD1 (6 bases). Germline V gene lookup returns CDR1 MRHNA and CDR2 SNTAGT. Trimming took 5 bases from V and 2 from J, leaving 15 bases between them. This CDR3 spans 15 amino acids.

This clonotype has at least ten counts. At one end, the junction sequence differs from germline, possibly due to a read error. The chain couples TRBV6-1 to TRBJ1-2, with D perhaps TRBD1 (5 bases). The length of the CDR3 is 11 residues. Germline assignment: CDR1 MNHNS and CDR2 SASEGT. CDR3 DNA sequence: TGCCACCGGGACGGCGAAAGTGGCTACACCTTC. Encoded protein: CHRDGESGYTF.

Many counts were recorded for this clonotype. This chain uses TRBV6-5 with TRBJ1-1; D not certain. This CDR3 is 13 amino acids long. Germline CDR1 and CDR2: MNHEY and SVGAGI. The V end lost 6 bases, the J end lost 7 bases, and 15 bases lay between the germline ends. CDR3 sequence: CASRYGLYSEAFF. The CDR3 DNA is TGTGCCAGCAGGTACGGGCTATACAGTGAAGCTTTCTTT.

This clonotype was seen a handful of times. The chain couples TRBV12-3 or TRBV12-4 to TRBJ1-2; TRBD1 is a possible D gene (5 bases). V was clipped by 6 bases and J by 5 bases, with 25 bases between them. CDR3 length: 17 residues. Here the CDR3 reads CASSLTNRPRDFYGYTF. The CDR3 DNA sequence: TGTGCCAGCAGCCTTACCAACCGCCCCCGGGACTTTTATGGCTACACCTTC.

This clonotype was seen ten or more times. The CDR3 loop reads CASSFQGVNTEAFF. CDR3 sequence (DNA): TGTGCCAGCAGTTTCCAGGGGGTGAACACTGAAGCTTTCTTT. J is TRBJ1-1 and V is TRBV12-3 or TRBV12-4; TRBD1 matches at 7 bases. J was trimmed by 0 bases and V by 3 bases; bases with no gene match: 1. The CDR3 is made up of 14 amino acids.

This clonotype has only one observation. This rearrangement joins TRBV27 to TRBJ1-1; D is uncertain. CDR1 is MNHEY and CDR2 is SMNVEV in the germline V gene (reference sequence). Trimming cost V 5 bases and J 4 bases, with 14 bases left between them. This CDR3 has 14 residues. CDR3 in amino acids: CASSPKGWGTEAFF. The CDR3 DNA follows: TGTGCCAGCAGTCCGAAAGGTTGGGGCACTGAAGCTTTCTTT.

This clonotype has at least ten counts. The chain uses TRBV6-1 and TRBJ2-7; D is possibly TRBD2 (6 bases). The CDR3 covers 13 residues. CDR1 and CDR2 (germline): MNHNS, SASEGT. The germline V and J ends were trimmed by 8 bases and 2 bases, with 13 bases remaining between them. CDR3 in DNA: TGTGCCAGCTCCTGGGCGGGAACCTACGAGCAGTACTTC. It is translated as CASSWAGTYEQYF.

The sample holds many counts of this clonotype. J is TRBJ1-2 and V is TRBV12-3 or TRBV12-4; D gene unclear. V lost 1 base and J lost 0, with 9 bases in between. The CDR3 loop spans 15 amino acids. The CDR3 sequence is CASSLGPFPNYGYTF. CDR3 coding DNA: TGTGCCAGCAGTTTAGGGCCATTCCCTAACTATGGCTACACCTTC.